This record concerns one T cell receptor (beta chain) sequence. This table comes from immunoSEQ multiplex PCR, and its TCRdb copy is limited to in-frame clones, with some not included. The profile shows 300,000 to 400,000 clones, approximately 87% of them singletons. Germline CDR1 is SGHVS and CDR2 is FNYEAQ. Trimming cost V 4 bases and J 7 bases, with 17 bases left between them. CDR3 length equals 16 residues. Patients of the Seattle cohort, enrolled during active infection, were followed longitudinally. These data belong to a study of blood T cell repertoires in COVID-19. V usage is TRBV7-6 and J usage is TRBJ1-6; tentative D call: TRBD1 (6 bases). The material sequenced was peripheral blood. This clonotype originated in a woman in her 30s with COVID-19, enrolled during active disease. Here the CDR3 reads CASSSDVGQGNSPLHF. CDR3 in DNA: TGTGCCAGCAGCTCCGACGTTGGTCAGGGGAATTCACCCCTCCACTTT.